This T cell receptor (beta chain) was documented in a study of shared clonotypes between healthy human individuals. Findings and limits, study-wide: Tissues were not sampled, only blood, and their repertoires likely differ. Some clonotypes were shared by all four sorted-subset donors, while others were not shared. The non-shared ones had lower generation probabilities than the shared ones. Of the naive CD4 clonotypes, around 4.7% were shared across a few donors.

The CDR3 runs to 13 residues. Germline CDR1 reads GTSNPN; CDR2 reads SVGIG (reference sequence). The ends were cut back, 0 bases at V and 3 bases at J, with 9 bases in the middle. On this clone itself: Its antigen is not identified.

In the original workflow: Filtering differed since immunoSEQ provided only junctions, with no quality scores. The data were produced by immunoSEQ multiplex PCR, yet TCRdb's version contains in-frame clones alone and is incomplete. V, J and clone size are those of that table, while D and trimming were read from the DNA. The sample consists of about 680,000 clones, roughly 73% of them appearing once. This TCR was sampled from a woman aged 30 to 39 in good health. The chain links TRBV30 to TRBJ2-7; D is unresolved. Sequenced sample: memory CD4+ T cells sorted from blood. Specified subset: CD45RA-negative fraction. The CDR3 reads CAWSVHYLYEQYF. The CDR3 nucleotides are TGTGCCTGGAGTGTCCACTACCTCTACGAGCAGTACTTC.